This T cell receptor beta chain stems from a study of Graves' ophthalmopathy and Graves' hyperthyroidism. The V and J ends lost 1 base and 8 bases respectively, with 12 bases between them. The CDR3 loop spans 15 amino acids. Germline lookup yields CDR1 MNHEY and CDR2 SMNVEV (reference sequence). Amplification of TCR beta CDR3 regions used RNA transcripts. HTBI primers served in a first-round RT-PCR, which a second-round multiplex PCR followed. TCRdb ran MiXCR on the multiplex PCR reads and lists one entry per CDR3 protein. In the table there are 680,000 or so distinct CDR3 sequences, about 20% of which are singletons.

The origin of this receptor is a woman under 30 with stable Graves' hyperthyroidism. Some clones in this sample may be carry-over from other donors' samples. J is TRBJ1-6 and V is TRBV27, with a possible D match to TRBD1 (5 bases). Sequencing was carried out using peripheral blood. In nucleotides, the CDR3 is TGTGCCAGCAGTTTATGGGCAGGGTTAGATTCACCCCTCCACTTT. Protein product: CASSLWAGLDSPLHF.